The 21 T cell receptor beta chains in this list originate from one sample, sequenced in a study of cytomegalovirus exposure and HLA in healthy donors. The PCR had 60 Vbeta and 13 Jbeta primers. Here immunoSEQ multiplex PCR was the method, and the copy in TCRdb shows in-frame clones only, minus some. The data show about 37,000 clones, with about four fifths seen just once and about 9.3% held by the top ten. Sequencing was carried out using PBMCs. The receptor set was obtained from a woman in her thirties or forties in good health and CMV-seronegative.

CDR3 loop: CASSPRKRGSSYNEQFF. The CDR3 DNA sequence: TGTGCCAGCAGCCCGAGAAAGCGGGGAAGTTCCTACAATGAGCAGTTCTTC. The chain combines TRBV11-2 with TRBJ2-1; 7 positions match TRBD2. Germline V gene lookup returns CDR1 SGHAT and CDR2 FQNNGV. With 5 bases clipped from V and 1 base from J, the junction kept 11 bases outside the gene matches. The CDR3 contains 17 residues.

In DNA, the CDR3 is TGTGCCAGCAGCTTAGCGCTGGGCCCGACTAACTATGGCTACACCTTC. Translating it yields CASSLALGPTNYGYTF. The chain employs TRBV7-2 and TRBJ1-2; the D is unclear. Germline loops: CDR1 SGHTA, CDR2 FQGNSA. The CDR3 length is 16 residues. V was shortened by 0 bases and J by 0 bases, with 11 bases between the two germline ends.

This clone came up a few times. The chain is built from TRBV7-9 and TRBJ2-3; 7 positions match TRBD2. The J segment lost 4 bases and the V segment lost 1 base, leaving 2 bases of the junction unmatched. The CDR3 sequence is 14 residues long. Germline V CDR1 and CDR2: SEHNR, FQNEAQ (reference sequence). In DNA form, the CDR3 reads TGTGCCAGCAGCTTAGAGGGACTATCAGATACGCAGTATTTT. This encodes CASSLEGLSDTQYF.

The chain combines TRBV5-1 with TRBJ2-5; TRBD1 matches 8 bases. Per the germline V gene, CDR1 is SGHRS and CDR2 is YFSETQ. The CDR3 is 15 amino acids. The junction had 10 bases not matched to a gene; V was cut back by 5 bases and J by 4 bases. The CDR3 DNA sequence: TGCGCCAGCAGACCAGGGGGCCATGGGGGAGAGACCCAGTACTTC. Encoded protein: CASRPGGHGGETQYF.

The sample holds one count of this clone. The gene calls are TRBV4-3 and TRBJ2-1, with 9 bases that match TRBD2. Germline V gives CDR1 LGHNA, CDR2 YSLEER. The V gene end was trimmed by 5 bases and the J gene end by 0 bases; junction bases not matched to a gene: 5. The CDR3 runs 16 residues. The CDR3 protein is CASSRDSGSSYNEQFF. The CDR3 DNA reads as TGCGCCAGCAGCAGAGATAGCGGGAGCTCCTACAATGAGCAGTTCTTC.

The chain links TRBV25-1 to TRBJ1-1; 9 bases match TRBD1. V gave up 2 bases and J gave up 11 bases; unmatched junction bases: 6. The CDR3 runs 13 residues. Germline CDR1 and CDR2: MGHDK and SYGVNS. This CDR3 reads CASSEPGTGHAFF. The DNA for the CDR3 is TGTGCCAGCAGTGAACCCGGGACAGGGCATGCTTTCTTT.

The chain joins TRBV2 to TRBJ1-2; TRBD1 matches at 9 bases. Unmatched junction bases numbered 4, after V lost 7 bases and J lost 4 bases. There are 13 residues in the CDR3. Germline assignment: CDR1 SNHLY and CDR2 FYNNEI. CDR3 bases: TGTGCCAGCAACCCGGGACAGGGCTATGGCTACACCTTC. Its protein product is CASNPGQGYGYTF.

V and J are TRBV19 and TRBJ1-2; 10 bases are shared with TRBD1. CDR1 LNHDA and CDR2 SQIVND come from the germline V gene (reference sequence). The CDR3 length is 17 residues. The ends lost 5 bases at V and 3 bases at J; junction bases unmatched: 12. The CDR3 nucleotides are TGTGCCAGTAGTCCTCGGGGACAGGGGTATTCAGACTATGGCTACACCTTC. It is translated as CASSPRGQGYSDYGYTF.

CDR3 DNA: TGTGCCAGCAGTTACCGGGGGGGTCCCCTCCACTTT. It codes for CASSYRGGPLHF. This chain connects TRBV6-5 to TRBJ1-6; D possibly corresponds to TRBD1 (5 bases). V lost 2 bases and J lost 13, with 9 bases in between. CDR3 size: 12 residues. Looked up from germline, CDR1 is MNHEY and CDR2 is SVGAGI.

This rearrangement joins TRBV21-1 to TRBJ2-1; TRBD2 is the table's D call and was not checked against the DNA. TRBV21-1 is tagged as a pseudogene. This CDR3 spans 14 amino acids. The CDR3 sequence is CAPPWEGTYNEQFF. The CDR3 DNA reads as TGTGCCCCCCCGTGGGAGGGGACCTACAATGAGCAGTTCTTC.

V gene TRBV5-4 combines with J gene TRBJ2-7, with TRBD2 identical over 7 bases. The J segment lost 2 bases and the V segment lost 4 bases, leaving 9 bases of the junction unmatched. The CDR3 runs 15 residues. The V gene's germline CDR1 is SGHNT and CDR2 YYREEE (reference sequence). CDR3 in DNA: TGTGCCAGCAGCGGTCCCGGGGGGAAGACCTACGAGCAGTACTTC. Residues: CASSGPGGKTYEQYF. Full variable domain (rest looked up from reference TRBV5-4 and TRBJ2-7): ETGVTQSPTHLIKTRGQQVTLRCSSQSGHNTVSWYQQALGQGPQFIFQYYREEENGRGNFPPRFSGLQFPNYSSELNVNALELDDSALYLCASSGPGGKTYEQYFGPGTRLTVT.

This sequence joins TRBV7-8 and TRBJ2-4; TRBD1 matches at 10 bases. V trimming: 5 bases; J trimming: 2 bases; junction bases outside the gene matches: 6. There are 16 residues in the CDR3. Germline-derived CDR1 and CDR2 are SGHVS and FQNEAQ. CDR3 nucleotides: TGTGCCAGCAGCCCCGGGACAGGGGCTCCCAAAAACATTCAGTACTTC. Its translation is CASSPGTGAPKNIQYF.

This clone occurred a few times. The chain has TRBV9 and TRBJ1-1; 7 positions agree with TRBD1. The germline V gene has CDR1 SGDLS and CDR2 YYNGEE. Trimming took 4 bases from V and 1 from J; bases not matched to a gene: 1. CDR3 size: 13 residues. Here the CDR3 reads CASSPGGNTEAFF. The CDR3 DNA is TGTGCCAGCAGCCCAGGGGGGAACACTGAAGCTTTCTTT.

This clone was recorded a few times. The V call is TRBV7-2, the J call TRBJ2-7; D possibly corresponds to TRBD2 (7 bases). The germline V and J ends were trimmed by 5 bases and 2 bases, with 19 bases remaining between them. CDR3 length: 16 residues. Germline V gene data show CDR1 as SGHTA and CDR2 as FQGNSA. In DNA, the CDR3 is TGTGCCAGCAGCGTAGGGGGGGGGACTACCCCCTACGAGCAGTACTTC. This gives the protein CASSVGGGTTPYEQYF.

This clone was picked up a small number of times. The gene calls are TRBV2 and TRBJ1-2, with 9 bases matching TRBD1. The V segment lost 11 bases and the J segment 4 bases; nucleotides outside the gene matches: 11. CDR1 is SNHLY and CDR2 is FYNNEI in the germline V gene. The CDR3 totals 14 residues. CDR3 loop: CAGSGTGMGYGYTF. The CDR3 DNA is TGTGCCGGCTCCGGGACAGGGATGGGCTATGGCTACACCTTC.

CDR3 protein: CASSPDSYTDTQYF. In DNA form, the CDR3 reads TGTGCCAGCAGCCCGGACAGCTACACAGATACGCAGTATTTT. This rearrangement joins TRBV28 to TRBJ2-3; tentatively, D is TRBD1 (6 bases). This CDR3 is 14 amino acids long. The germline V and J ends were trimmed by 6 bases and 2 bases, with 12 bases remaining between them. Germline values: CDR1 MDHEN, CDR2 SYDVKM.

The chain has TRBV7-9 and TRBJ2-6, with 7 nucleotides matching TRBD1. V was clipped by 10 bases and J by 4 bases; unmatched bases: 7. CDR1 and CDR2 from the germline V gene are SEHNR and FQNEAQ (reference sequence). The CDR3 is 14 residues long. In nucleotides, the CDR3 is TGTGCCACAGTAACAGGGGAAGGGGCCAACGTCCTGACTTTC. Protein: CATVTGEGANVLTF.

The gene calls are TRBV27 and TRBJ1-1, with TRBD1 matching 8 bases. CDR1 MNHEY and CDR2 SMNVEV come from the germline V gene (reference sequence). V was clipped by 8 bases and J by 5 bases; unmatched bases: 1. The CDR3 is 11 amino acids. The CDR3 spells CASRQGTEAFF. CDR3 DNA: TGTGCCAGCCGACAGGGGACTGAAGCTTTCTTT.

The genes are TRBV28 and TRBJ1-2; 9 bases are a match to TRBD1. The junction had 8 bases not matched to a gene; V was cut back by 1 base and J by 5 bases. The CDR3 contains 16 residues. Looked up from germline, CDR1 is MDHEN and CDR2 is SYDVKM. The DNA for the CDR3 is TGTGCCAGCAGTTTATTGATGGGACAGGGAAAATATGGCTACACCTTC. Translating it yields CASSLLMGQGKYGYTF.

This clone was found a few times. The chain recombines TRBV5-4 with TRBJ1-2; the D is unclear. Trimming left V 0 bases short and J 5 bases short, with 14 bases between. There are 15 residues in the CDR3. Looked up from germline, CDR1 is SGHNT and CDR2 is YYREEE (reference sequence). The CDR3 nucleotides read TGTGCCAGCAGCTTGGACGGGTTTGGTATATATGGCTACACCTTC. This translates into CASSLDGFGIYGYTF.

This chain connects TRBV27 to TRBJ2-1; D not certain. CDR3 length: 13 residues. The ends were cut back, 5 bases at V and 6 bases at J, with 11 bases in the middle. Germline loops: CDR1 MNHEY, CDR2 SMNVEV (reference sequence). CDR3 residues: CASSTLGPNEQFF. CDR3 in DNA: TGTGCCAGCAGTACCCTAGGTCCCAATGAGCAGTTCTTC.